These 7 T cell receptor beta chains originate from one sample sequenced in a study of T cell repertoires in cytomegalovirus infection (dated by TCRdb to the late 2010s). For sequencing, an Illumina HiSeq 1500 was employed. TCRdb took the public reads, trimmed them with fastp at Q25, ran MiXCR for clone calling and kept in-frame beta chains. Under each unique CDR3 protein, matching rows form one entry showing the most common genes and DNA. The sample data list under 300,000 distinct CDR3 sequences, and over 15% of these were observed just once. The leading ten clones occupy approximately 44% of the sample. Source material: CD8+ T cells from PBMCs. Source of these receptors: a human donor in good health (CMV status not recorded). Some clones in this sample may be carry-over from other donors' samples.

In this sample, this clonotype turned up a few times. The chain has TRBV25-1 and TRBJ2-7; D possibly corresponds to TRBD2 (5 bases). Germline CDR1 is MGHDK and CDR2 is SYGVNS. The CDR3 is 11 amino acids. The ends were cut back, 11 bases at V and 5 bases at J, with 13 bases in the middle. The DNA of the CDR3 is TGTGCCTCCACCTCCGGGGACGAGCAGTACTTC. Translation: CASTSGDEQYF.

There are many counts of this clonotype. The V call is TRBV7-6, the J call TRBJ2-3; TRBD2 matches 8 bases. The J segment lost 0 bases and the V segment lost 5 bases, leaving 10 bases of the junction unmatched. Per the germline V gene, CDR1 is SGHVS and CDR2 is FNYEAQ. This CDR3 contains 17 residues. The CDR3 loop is CASSLPRAGGSTDTQYF. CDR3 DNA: TGTGCCAGCAGCCTACCCCGGGCGGGGGGTAGCACAGATACGCAGTATTTT.

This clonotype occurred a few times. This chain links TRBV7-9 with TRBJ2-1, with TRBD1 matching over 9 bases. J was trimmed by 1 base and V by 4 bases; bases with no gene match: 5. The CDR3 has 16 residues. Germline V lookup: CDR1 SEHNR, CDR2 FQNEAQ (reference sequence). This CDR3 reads CASSSRGTGSYNEQFF. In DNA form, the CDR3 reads TGTGCCAGCAGCTCTCGAGGGACAGGGTCCTACAATGAGCAGTTCTTC.

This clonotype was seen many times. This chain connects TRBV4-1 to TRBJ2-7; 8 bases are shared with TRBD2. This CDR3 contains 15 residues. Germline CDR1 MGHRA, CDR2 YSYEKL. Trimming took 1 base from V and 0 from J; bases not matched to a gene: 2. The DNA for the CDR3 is TGCGCCAGCAGCCAAGTAGCGGGGCCCTCCTACGAGCAGTACTTC. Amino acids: CASSQVAGPSYEQYF.

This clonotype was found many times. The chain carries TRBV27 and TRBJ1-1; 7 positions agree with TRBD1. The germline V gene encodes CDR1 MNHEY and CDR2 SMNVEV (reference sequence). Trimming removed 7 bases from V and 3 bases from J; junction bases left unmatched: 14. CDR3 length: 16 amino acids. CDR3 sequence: CASKGRPGGRDTEAFF. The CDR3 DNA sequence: TGTGCCAGCAAGGGGCGACCAGGGGGAAGGGACACTGAAGCTTTCTTT.

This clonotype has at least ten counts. The CDR3 DNA follows: TGTGCCAGCAGCCTTAAACTAGCTACAGGGCCCCAGTACTTC. Its protein is CASSLKLATGPQYF. This chain connects TRBV7-8 to TRBJ2-5; D is perhaps TRBD1 or TRBD2 (6 bases each). Per germline, CDR1 SGHVS and CDR2 FQNEAQ. V was clipped by 5 bases and J by 9 bases, with 19 bases between them. The CDR3 loop spans 14 amino acids.

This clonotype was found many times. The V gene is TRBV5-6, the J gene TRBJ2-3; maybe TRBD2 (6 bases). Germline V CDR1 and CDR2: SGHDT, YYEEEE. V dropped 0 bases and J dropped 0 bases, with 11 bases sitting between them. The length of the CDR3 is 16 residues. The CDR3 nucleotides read TGTGCCAGCAGCTTGGGTTCGGGGGTAAGCACAGATACGCAGTATTTT. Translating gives CASSLGSGVSTDTQYF.